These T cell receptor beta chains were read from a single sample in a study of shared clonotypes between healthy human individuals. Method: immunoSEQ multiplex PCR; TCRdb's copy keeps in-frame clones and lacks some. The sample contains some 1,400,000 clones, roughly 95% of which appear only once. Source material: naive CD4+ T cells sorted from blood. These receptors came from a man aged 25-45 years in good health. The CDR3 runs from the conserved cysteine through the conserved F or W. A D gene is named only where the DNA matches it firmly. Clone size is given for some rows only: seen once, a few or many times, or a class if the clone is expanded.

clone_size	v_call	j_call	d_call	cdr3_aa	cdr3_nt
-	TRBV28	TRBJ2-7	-	CASSLSRYEQYF	TGTGCCAGCAGTTTGTCGCGTTACGAGCAGTACTTC
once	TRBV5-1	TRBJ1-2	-	CASSFVTARNYGYTF	TGCGCCAGCAGCTTCGTGACAGCGAGAAACTATGGCTACACCTTC
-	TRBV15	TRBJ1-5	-	CATSRDGQQPQHF	TGTGCCACCAGCAGAGACGGACAGCAGCCCCAGCATTTT
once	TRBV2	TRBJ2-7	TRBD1	CASSTGTGYYEQYF	TGTGCCAGCAGTACCGGGACAGGGTACTACGAGCAGTACTTC
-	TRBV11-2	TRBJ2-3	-	CASSSTDTQYF	TGTGCCAGCAGCTCGACAGATACGCAGTATTTT
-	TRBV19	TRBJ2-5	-	CASSPLLGGVETQYF	TGTGCCAGTAGCCCCCTCCTAGGGGGGGTAGAGACCCAGTACTTC
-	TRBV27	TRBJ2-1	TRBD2	CASSLNSGSPVGNEQFF	TGTGCCAGCAGTTTAAACAGCGGGAGTCCCGTAGGCAATGAGCAGTTCTTC
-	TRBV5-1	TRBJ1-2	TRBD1	CASSFTPGQGNNYGYTF	TGCGCCAGCAGCTTCACTCCGGGACAGGGGAATAACTATGGCTACACCTTC
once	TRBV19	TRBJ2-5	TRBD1	CASSIGTGWGETQYF	TGTGCCAGTAGTATAGGGACAGGGTGGGGAGAGACCCAGTACTTC
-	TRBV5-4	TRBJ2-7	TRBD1	CASSLAPGGPYEQYF	TGTGCCAGCAGCTTGGCTCCAGGGGGCCCCTACGAGCAGTACTTC
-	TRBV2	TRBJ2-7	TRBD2	CASRGTSGGYEQYF	TGTGCCAGCAGGGGGACTAGCGGGGGCTACGAGCAGTACTTC
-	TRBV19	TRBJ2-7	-	CASARSGVPYEQYF	TGTGCCAGCGCCCGTTCAGGGGTTCCCTACGAGCAGTACTTC
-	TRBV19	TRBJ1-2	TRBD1	CASGTRQGARYGYTF	TGTGCCAGTGGAACCAGACAGGGGGCTCGGTATGGCTACACCTTC
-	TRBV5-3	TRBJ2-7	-	CARSLVASSYEQYF	TGTGCCAGAAGCTTGGTGGCCTCCTCCTACGAGCAGTACTTC
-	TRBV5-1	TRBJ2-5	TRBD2	CASARGAGGQETQYF	TGCGCCAGCGCCCGGGGAGCGGGAGGACAAGAGACCCAGTACTTC
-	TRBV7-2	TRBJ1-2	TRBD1	CASSPDPGQYYGYTF	TGTGCCAGCAGCCCAGACCCGGGACAGTACTATGGCTACACCTTC
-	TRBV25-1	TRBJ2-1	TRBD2	CASRIAGGGEQFF	TGTGCCAGCAGAATAGCGGGAGGGGGGGAGCAGTTCTTC
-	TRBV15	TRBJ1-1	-	CATSTTLQGNTEAFF	TGTGCCACCAGCACCACCCTTCAGGGAAACACTGAAGCTTTCTTT
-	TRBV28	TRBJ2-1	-	CASSLWGFGFYNEQFF	TGTGCCAGCAGTTTATGGGGGTTTGGTTTTTATAATGAGCAGTTCTTC
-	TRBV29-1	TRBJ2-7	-	CSVEEMRSPGRIFGEQYF	TGCAGCGTTGAAGAAATGAGAAGCCCAGGGAGGATTTTCGGCGAGCAGTACTTC
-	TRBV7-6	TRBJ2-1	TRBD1	CASSYPGQGRIRGQFF	TGTGCCAGCAGCTACCCGGGACAGGGCAGAATACGGGGGCAGTTCTTC
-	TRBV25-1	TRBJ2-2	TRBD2	CASSGQIAGAGELFF	TGTGCCAGCAGTGGCCAGATAGCGGGAGCCGGGGAGCTGTTTTTT
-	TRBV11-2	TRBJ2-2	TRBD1	CASSRQGSGTGELFF	TGTGCCAGCAGCAGACAGGGGTCGGGCACCGGGGAGCTGTTTTTT
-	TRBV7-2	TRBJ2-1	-	CASSLAGAWNEQFF	TGTGCCAGCAGCTTGGCAGGGGCCTGGAATGAGCAGTTCTTC
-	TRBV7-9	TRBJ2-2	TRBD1	CASSLPRTGFANTGELFF	TGTGCCAGCAGCTTACCCAGGACAGGGTTCGCGAACACCGGGGAGCTGTTTTTT
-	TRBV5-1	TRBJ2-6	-	CASSQSWGANVLTF	TGCGCCAGCAGTCAGTCTTGGGGGGCCAACGTCCTGACTTTC
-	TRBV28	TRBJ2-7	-	CASRMDNSYEQYF	TGTGCCAGCAGGATGGACAACTCCTACGAGCAGTACTTC
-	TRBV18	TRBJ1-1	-	CASSPLGKVDTEAFF	TGTGCCAGCTCACCACTAGGAAAGGTGGACACTGAAGCTTTCTTT
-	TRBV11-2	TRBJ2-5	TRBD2	CASSLAGGFQETQYF	TGTGCCAGCAGCTTAGCGGGAGGGTTTCAAGAGACCCAGTACTTC
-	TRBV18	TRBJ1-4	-	CASSPLGNEKLFF	TGTGCCAGCTCACCACTGGGCAATGAAAAACTGTTTTTT
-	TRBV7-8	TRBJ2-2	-	CASSPVRIRDTGELFF	TGTGCCAGCAGCCCGGTCCGCATAAGGGACACCGGGGAGCTGTTTTTT
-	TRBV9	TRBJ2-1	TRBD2	CASSVAGTSPNEQFF	TGTGCCAGCAGCGTAGCCGGGACTAGCCCCAATGAGCAGTTCTTC
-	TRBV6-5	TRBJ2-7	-	CASSYSLGGNYEQYF	TGTGCCAGCAGTTACTCTCTAGGGGGGAACTACGAGCAGTACTTC
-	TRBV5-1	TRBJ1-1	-	CASTQNNLGVSTEAFF	TGCGCCAGCACTCAGAATAATTTGGGGGTCTCGACTGAAGCTTTCTTT
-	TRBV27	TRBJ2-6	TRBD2	CASSFMAGVLSGANVLTF	TGTGCCAGCAGTTTCATGGCGGGAGTGCTCTCTGGGGCCAACGTCCTGACTTTC
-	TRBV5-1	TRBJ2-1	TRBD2	CASRRTSGSYDEQFF	TGCGCCAGCAGGCGGACTAGCGGGAGCTACGATGAGCAGTTCTTC
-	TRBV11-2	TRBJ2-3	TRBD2	CASSLDRDYATDTQYF	TGTGCCAGCAGCTTAGATAGGGACTACGCCACAGATACGCAGTATTTT
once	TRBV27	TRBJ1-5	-	CASSPSNNQPQHF	TGTGCCAGCAGTCCCAGCAACAATCAGCCCCAGCATTTT
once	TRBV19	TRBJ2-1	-	CASSTARNEQFF	TGTGCCAGTAGTACCGCGAGAAATGAGCAGTTCTTC
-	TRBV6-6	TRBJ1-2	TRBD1	CASSPTGDYGYTF	TGTGCCAGCAGCCCGACAGGGGACTATGGCTACACCTTC
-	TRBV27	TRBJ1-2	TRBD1	CASSFLQGAYGYTF	TGTGCCAGCAGTTTCCTCCAGGGGGCCTATGGCTACACCTTC
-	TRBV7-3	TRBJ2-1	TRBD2	CASSYLAGAKPNEQFF	TGTGCCAGCAGCTACCTAGCGGGAGCCAAGCCGAATGAGCAGTTCTTC
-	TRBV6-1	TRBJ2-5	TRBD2	CASRRTSGSVETQYF	TGTGCCAGCAGAAGAACTAGCGGGAGTGTGGAGACCCAGTACTTC
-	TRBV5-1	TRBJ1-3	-	CASSLSQNSGNTIYF	TGCGCCAGCAGCTTGTCGCAGAACTCTGGAAACACCATATATTTT
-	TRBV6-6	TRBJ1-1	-	CASRGGSEAFF	TGTGCCAGCAGAGGGGGGTCAGAAGCTTTCTTT
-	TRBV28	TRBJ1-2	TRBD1	CASSAPGTGNYGYTF	TGTGCCAGCAGTGCACCCGGGACAGGGAACTATGGCTACACCTTC
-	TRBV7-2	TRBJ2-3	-	CASSLAPSASTDTQYF	TGTGCCAGCAGCTTAGCGCCTAGCGCTAGCACAGATACGCAGTATTTT
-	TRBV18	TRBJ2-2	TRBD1	CASSPGTGVTGELFF	TGTGCCAGCTCACCGGGCACAGGGGTCACCGGGGAGCTGTTTTTT
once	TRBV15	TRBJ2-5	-	CATSSGETQYF	TGTGCCACCAGCAGCGGAGAGACCCAGTACTTC
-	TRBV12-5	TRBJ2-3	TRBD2	CASGDPTPGLAFSTDTQYF	TGTGCTAGTGGTGACCCCACCCCGGGACTAGCGTTTAGCACAGATACGCAGTATTTT
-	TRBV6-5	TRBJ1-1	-	CASSSRLGNTEAFF	TGTGCCAGCAGTTCCCGGTTGGGAAACACTGAAGCTTTCTTT
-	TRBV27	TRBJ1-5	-	CASSSGTYKQPQHF	TGTGCCAGCAGTTCCGGGACTTACAAACAGCCCCAGCATTTT
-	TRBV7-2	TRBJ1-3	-	CASSLIRNTIYF	TGTGCCAGCAGCTTAATCAGAAACACCATATATTTT
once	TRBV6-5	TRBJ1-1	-	CATLTGNTEAFF	TGTGCCACCCTGACAGGGAACACTGAAGCTTTCTTT
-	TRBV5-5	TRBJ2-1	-	CASSRTQSSSYNEQFF	TGTGCCAGCAGCCGAACACAGAGCAGCTCCTACAATGAGCAGTTCTTC